The 6 T cell receptor beta chains listed next were all sequenced from one sample in a study of CD8 T cells in Susac syndrome. Random hexamers were used to reverse transcribe about 0.45 to 1 ug of RNA. TCRdb redid the calling of the immunoSEQ multiplex PCR reads with MiXCR, one entry per CDR3 protein. The sample lists over 350,000 distinct CDR3 sequences, 85% occurring once. The sample taken for sequencing was CD8+ T cells from PBMCs. Receptors were obtained from a human donor with multiple sclerosis.

The rearrangement links TRBV5-1 to TRBJ1-4; no clear D. The CDR3 has 13 residues. Trimming left V 1 base short and J 5 bases short, with 6 bases between. In germline, CDR1 is SGHRS, CDR2 YFSETQ. CDR3 nucleotides: TGCGCCAGCAGCTTGACACAGAATGAAAAACTGTTTTTT. Translating gives CASSLTQNEKLFF.

The chain couples TRBV30 to TRBJ2-7; 7 nucleotides align to TRBD1. The CDR3 is made up of 15 amino acids. Germline V CDR1 and CDR2: GTSNPN, SVGIG (reference sequence). J gave up 3 bases and V 3 bases, and 11 bases lay outside the gene matches. CDR3 in amino acids: CAWSLSRQGLYEQYF. The CDR3, as DNA: TGTGCCTGGAGCCTCAGCAGACAGGGTCTCTACGAGCAGTACTTC.

This clonotype came up a few times. The rearrangement links TRBV9 to TRBJ2-6; D is unresolved. This CDR3 is built from 16 residues. Trimming left V 3 bases short and J 2 bases short, with 12 bases between. Germline values: CDR1 SGDLS, CDR2 YYNGEE. CDR3 loop: CASSEEWSAGANVLTF. Here the CDR3 DNA reads TGTGCCAGCAGCGAGGAATGGAGTGCTGGGGCCAACGTCCTGACTTTC.

The V and J genes are TRBV29-1 and TRBJ1-1; TRBD1 is a possible D gene (5 bases). Deletions cut 5 bases from V and 5 bases from J, with 12 bases between. Germline-derived CDR1 and CDR2 are SQVTM and ANQGSEA. The CDR3 runs 12 residues. The CDR3 nucleotides are TGCAGCGTTCTTTGGGGGGGGACTGAAGCTTTCTTT. Protein: CSVLWGGTEAFF.

V gene TRBV5-4 combines with J gene TRBJ2-7, with 8 bases matching TRBD2. The CDR3 spans 17 residues. After removal of 2 bases from V and 0 bases from J, the junction contained 10 bases not matched to a gene. Germline assignment: CDR1 SGHNT and CDR2 YYREEE (reference sequence). The CDR3 is CASSFQSGGLRSYEQYF. The DNA for the CDR3 is TGTGCCAGCAGCTTTCAAAGCGGGGGCCTACGCTCCTACGAGCAGTACTTC.

The chain combines TRBV29-1 with TRBJ2-6; a weak D match, TRBD1 (5 bases). V gave up 5 bases and J gave up 0 bases, with 11 bases separating them. Germline-derived CDR1 and CDR2 are SQVTM and ANQGSEA. The CDR3 is made up of 15 amino acids. The CDR3 bases are TGCAGCGTTTGGGGCGGAGACTCTGGGGCCAACGTCCTGACTTTC. It encodes CSVWGGDSGANVLTF.